These T cell receptor beta chains were read from a single sample in a study of yellow fever vaccine responses in identical twins. TCRdb passed the RT-PCR reads through MiXCR, listing each CDR3 protein once. The sample comprises roughly 4,400 distinct CDR3 sequences, 65% to 90% of which are singletons, and around 2.9% rests with the top ten. This specimen consisted of T cells from blood (PBMCs), unsorted or a sorted subset (not recorded which), obtained before or after yellow fever vaccination (not recorded which). The receptors derive from a woman aged 18-30 years who received the yellow fever vaccine. The CDR3 runs from the conserved cysteine through the conserved F or W. A D gene is named only where the DNA matches it firmly.

TRBV11-1	TRBD2	15	TRBJ2-3	CASCPAGGPTDTQYF
TRBV2	TRBD1	13	TRBJ2-7	CASSGQGAYEQYF
TRBV29-1	NA	12	TRBJ2-7	CSVGSWRYEQYF
TRBV10-1	NA	11	TRBJ2-7	CASRGTYEQYF
TRBV7-4	TRBD2	16	TRBJ2-1	CASSLGTSGRDNEQFF
TRBV29-1	TRBD2	14	TRBJ2-1	CSVESTSVIDEQFF
TRBV29-1	NA	15	TRBJ2-1	CSVRGSPQVYNEQFF
TRBV20-1	NA	14	TRBJ2-3	CSARVSGSTDTQYF
TRBV13	NA	15	TRBJ2-2	CASSHQTGYTGELFF
TRBV5-5	NA	16	TRBJ2-2	CASSSAGTSNTGELFF
TRBV5-1	NA	15	TRBJ1-3	CASSLARALGNTIYF
TRBV7-6	TRBD2	15	TRBJ2-1	CASSLESGGNNEQFF
TRBV29-1	TRBD1	12	TRBJ2-1	CSLRQGGGEQFF
TRBV4-1	NA	16	TRBJ2-3	CASSLMGGGGTDTQYF
TRBV10-1	NA	15	TRBJ1-5	CASSESTSRDQPQHF
TRBV4-1	TRBD1	14	TRBJ1-1	CASSQDPQGAEAFF
TRBV29-1	TRBD2	15	TRBJ2-3	CSVDSRLAGTDTQYF
TRBV11-1	NA	14	TRBJ2-1	CASSFTSSYNEQFF
TRBV24-1	TRBD2	16	TRBJ2-7	CATSDLSASGRYEQYF
TRBV29-1	TRBD1	15	TRBJ2-3	CSVEGQLSSTDTQYF
TRBV10-3	NA	13	TRBJ2-1	CAIPGDSYNEQFF
TRBV6-1	NA	14	TRBJ2-2	CASRRTQNTGELFF
TRBV10-1	NA	15	TRBJ2-1	CASSEPSVGEDEQFF
TRBV9	NA	16	TRBJ2-3	CASSVGSGSPTDTQYF
TRBV5-4	TRBD2	14	TRBJ2-7	CASSLATSGGEQYF
TRBV5-1	NA	12	TRBJ1-2	CASSLVADGYTF
TRBV11-2	NA	15	TRBJ1-1	CASSPLGDVGTEAFF
TRBV11-3	NA	12	TRBJ2-5	CASSLDRQTQYF
TRBV4-2	NA	14	TRBJ2-7	CASSQQGRSYEQYF
TRBV7-9	NA	12	TRBJ2-7	CASSWEGGEQYF
TRBV29-1	NA	13	TRBJ2-5	CSVVQEDMETQYF
TRBV29-1	NA	13	TRBJ2-5	CSAVWRGQETQYF
TRBV29-1	TRBD1	13	TRBJ2-5	CSVEEDRRETQYF
TRBV7-2	TRBD2	15	TRBJ2-3	CASSGSGRSSDTQYF
TRBV5-4	TRBD2	19	TRBJ2-1	CASSSPPASGGESYNEQFF
TRBV7-7	NA	14	TRBJ2-5	CASSLLDTQETQYF
TRBV4-1	TRBD1	16	TRBJ1-5	CASSQVSGTDNQPQHF
TRBV7-9	NA	13	TRBJ2-2	CASRSESTGELFF
TRBV11-1	TRBD1	18	TRBJ2-1	CASSLPQGAMSPSNEQFF
TRBV11-1	NA	15	TRBJ1-1	CASSLASGRNTEAFF
TRBV5-2	NA	12	TRBJ1-5	CASNFRGETQHF
TRBV29-1	NA	11	TRBJ2-5	CSAHSLETQYF
TRBV6-5	NA	16	TRBJ2-7	CASSYSVAGGSYEQYF
TRBV7-9	NA	11	TRBJ2-1	CASSGGNEQFF
TRBV11-3	TRBD2	16	TRBJ2-1	CASSLVAGGSYNEQFF